The subject of this entry is one T cell receptor beta chain. This record belongs to a study of T cell changes during pregnancy in multiple sclerosis. Method: immunoSEQ multiplex PCR; TCRdb's copy keeps in-frame clones and lacks some. The sample yields approximately 100,000 clones, approximately 92% seen once. The CDR3 is made up of 16 amino acids. The junction had 9 bases not matched to a gene; V was cut back by 4 bases and J by 4 bases. Looked up from germline, CDR1 is LGHNA and CDR2 is YNFKEQ. The clonotype was recovered from a female donor with multiple sclerosis, enrolled in a pregnancy study. The V call is TRBV4-2, the J call TRBJ2-5; TRBD1 matches 10 bases. Sequenced here: peripheral blood, sampled in the first trimester of pregnancy. The CDR3 DNA sequence: TGTGCCAGCAGCCGAGAGGGACAGGGGATACGAGAGACCCAGTACTTC. This sequence encodes CASSREGQGIRETQYF.